The 10 T cell receptor beta chains in this list originate from one sample, sequenced in a study of OX40 agonist ivuxolimab in advanced cancers. Repertoires were generated with immunoSEQ multiplex PCR, while TCRdb's copy carries only in-frame clones and drops some. The top ten hold 16% of the sample, which has 20,000 to 25,000 clones, approximately 85% seen once. The starting material was CD4+ or CD8+ T cells sorted from blood, obtained in a trial of the OX40 agonist ivuxolimab. The receptors stem from an adult with an advanced solid tumor such as melanoma, head and neck, liver or kidney cancer.

The chain links TRBV5-4 to TRBJ1-4, with D possibly TRBD1 on 6 matching bases. Germline CDR1 reads SGHNT; CDR2 reads YYREEE (reference sequence). V lost 4 bases, J lost 8 bases, and 12 bases lay in between. This CDR3 contains 13 residues. The CDR3 DNA follows: TGTGCCAGCAGCCCGACCGGGACAGAAAAACTGTTTTTT. Its protein is CASSPTGTEKLFF.

The V gene is TRBV5-4, the J gene TRBJ2-5; D is unclear. Germline CDR1 and CDR2: SGHNT and YYREEE (reference sequence). Trimming stripped 7 bases from V and 4 bases from J, with 11 bases between. The CDR3 runs to 12 residues. CDR3 bases: TGTGCCAGCGGCGACGGTTTAGAGACCCAGTACTTC. Residues: CASGDGLETQYF.

This clone came up a few times. CDR3 nucleotides: TGTGCCAGCAGTCAAACACGGAACACTGAAGCTTTCTTT. It encodes CASSQTRNTEAFF. The chain couples TRBV6-5 to TRBJ1-1; D uncertain. The germline CDR1 and CDR2 sequences are MNHEY and SVGAGI. The CDR3 runs 13 residues. V was clipped by 5 bases and J by 1 base, with 8 bases between them.

V and J are TRBV2 and TRBJ2-3; 12 bases agree with TRBD2. This CDR3 comprises 15 residues. The germline V gene encodes CDR1 SNHLY and CDR2 FYNNEI. J gave up 4 bases and V 6 bases, and 5 bases lay outside the gene matches. DNA for the CDR3: TGTGCCAGCAGGAGTACTAGCGGGAGGTCAGATACGCAGTATTTT. Protein product: CASRSTSGRSDTQYF.

The V call is TRBV9, the J call TRBJ1-1; the D is unclear. Germline values: CDR1 SGDLS, CDR2 YYNGEE. This CDR3 contains 15 residues. V lost 1 base, J lost 0 bases, and 10 bases lay in between. CDR3 in DNA: TGTGCCAGCAGCGTACACCCCCACCTGAACACTGAAGCTTTCTTT. Translated: CASSVHPHLNTEAFF. Full variable domain (remainder filled in from reference TRBV9 and TRBJ1-1): DSGVTQTPKHLITATGQRVTLRCSPRSGDLSVYWYQQSLDQGLQFLIQYYNGEERAKGNILERFSAQQFPDLHSELNLSSLELGDSALYFCASSVHPHLNTEAFFGQGTRLTVV.

V and J are TRBV7-2 and TRBJ1-1; no clear D. CDR3 size: 13 residues. Germline V CDR1 and CDR2: SGHTA, FQGNSA. With 3 bases removed from V and 1 base from J, the gap between germline ends came to 6 bases. The CDR3 region has the DNA TGTGCCAGCAGCTTGGTGGCGAACACTGAAGCTTTCTTT. Translation: CASSLVANTEAFF. The entire variable domain, with the rest obtained from reference TRBV7-2 and TRBJ1-1, is as follows: GAGVSQSPSNKVTEKGKDVELRCDPISGHTALYWYRQSLGQGLEFLIYFQGNSAPDKSGLPSDRFSAERTGGSVSTLTIQRTQQEDSAVYLCASSLVANTEAFFGQGTRLTVV.

The rearrangement uses TRBV7-3 and TRBJ1-6; D gene uncertain. Germline V lookup: CDR1 SGHTA, CDR2 FQGTGA. Trimming took off 2 bases at V and 6 bases at J, with 5 bases between the two ends. The CDR3 is 13 amino acids. CDR3 nucleotides: TGTGCCAGCAGCTTAGCCATTAATTCACCCCTCCACTTT. Protein product: CASSLAINSPLHF.

The chain has TRBV7-9 and TRBJ2-7; D is unclear. The CDR3 spans 14 residues. The germline V gene encodes CDR1 SEHNR and CDR2 FQNEAQ (reference sequence). Trimming removed 4 bases from V and 0 bases from J, with 10 bases in between. As DNA, the CDR3 is TGTGCCAGCAGCTATTTTCCTGACTCCTACGAGCAGTACTTC. Its translation: CASSYFPDSYEQYF. The full variable domain, completed using reference TRBV7-9 and TRBJ2-7, is DTGVSQNPRHKITKRGQNVTFRCDPISEHNRLYWYRQTLGQGPEFLTYFQNEAQLEKSRLLSDRFSAERPKGSFSTLEIQRTEQGDSAMYLCASSYFPDSYEQYFGPGTRLTVT.

V usage is TRBV10-3 and J usage is TRBJ1-2; D might be TRBD1 (6 bases). V was clipped by 6 bases and J by 3 bases, with 14 bases between them. CDR3 length equals 14 residues. Looked up from germline, CDR1 is ENHRY and CDR2 is SYGVKD. CDR3 nucleotides: TGTGCCATCAGGGGAACCGGGACACACTATGGCTACACCTTC. Encoded protein: CAIRGTGTHYGYTF.

The chain employs TRBV4-1 and TRBJ2-2, with D perhaps matching TRBD1 (6 bases). The CDR3 extends over 14 amino acids. Germline CDR1 and CDR2: MGHRA and YSYEKL. With 1 base removed from V and 5 bases from J, the gap between germline ends came to 8 bases. CDR3 protein: CASSQVGTTGELFF. For the CDR3, the DNA is TGCGCCAGCAGCCAAGTAGGGACAACCGGGGAGCTGTTTTTT.